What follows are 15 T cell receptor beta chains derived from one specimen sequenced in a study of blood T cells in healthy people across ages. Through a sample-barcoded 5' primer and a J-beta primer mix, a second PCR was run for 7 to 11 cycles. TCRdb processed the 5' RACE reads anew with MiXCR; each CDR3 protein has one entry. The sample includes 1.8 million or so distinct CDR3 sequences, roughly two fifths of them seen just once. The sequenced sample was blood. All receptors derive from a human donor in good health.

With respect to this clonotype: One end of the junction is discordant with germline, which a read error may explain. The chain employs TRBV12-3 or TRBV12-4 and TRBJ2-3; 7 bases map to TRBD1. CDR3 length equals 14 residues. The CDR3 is CASTLQGYTDAQYF. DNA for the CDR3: TGTGCCAGCACCTTACAGGGGTACACAGATGCGCAGTATTTT.

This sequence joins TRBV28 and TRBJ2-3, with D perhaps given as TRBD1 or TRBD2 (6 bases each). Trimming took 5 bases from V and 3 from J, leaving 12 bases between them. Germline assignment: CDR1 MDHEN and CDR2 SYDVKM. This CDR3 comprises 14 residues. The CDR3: CASSIRGGTDTQYF. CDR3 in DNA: TGTGCCAGCAGTATCAGGGGAGGTACAGATACGCAGTATTTT.

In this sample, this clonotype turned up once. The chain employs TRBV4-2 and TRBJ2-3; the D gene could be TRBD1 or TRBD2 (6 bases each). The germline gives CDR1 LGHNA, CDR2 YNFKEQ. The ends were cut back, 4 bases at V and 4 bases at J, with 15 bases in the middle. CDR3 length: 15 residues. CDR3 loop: CASSPTEGVSDTQYF. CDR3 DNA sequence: TGTGCCAGCAGCCCCACGGAGGGGGTTTCAGATACGCAGTATTTT.

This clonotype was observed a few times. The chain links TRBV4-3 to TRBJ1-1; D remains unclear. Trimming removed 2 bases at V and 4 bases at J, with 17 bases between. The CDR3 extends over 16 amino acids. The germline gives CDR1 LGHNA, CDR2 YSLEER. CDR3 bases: TGCGCCAGCAGCCAACTACCTGGACGGCTGGTCACTGAAGCTTTCTTT. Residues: CASSQLPGRLVTEAFF.

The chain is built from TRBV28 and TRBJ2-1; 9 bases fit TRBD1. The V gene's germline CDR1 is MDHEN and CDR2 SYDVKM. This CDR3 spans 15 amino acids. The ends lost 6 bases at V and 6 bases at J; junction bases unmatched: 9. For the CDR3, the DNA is TGTGCCAGCAGGTCCGGGACAGGGTATCCCAATGAGCAGTTCTTC. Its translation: CASRSGTGYPNEQFF.

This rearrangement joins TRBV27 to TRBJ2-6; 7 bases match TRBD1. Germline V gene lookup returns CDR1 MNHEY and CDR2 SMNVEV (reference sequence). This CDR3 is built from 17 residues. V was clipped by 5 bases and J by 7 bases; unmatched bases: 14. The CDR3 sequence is CASSQTLTGVIANVLTF. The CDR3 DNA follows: TGTGCCAGCAGTCAAACCCTCACAGGGGTTATCGCCAACGTCCTGACTTTC.

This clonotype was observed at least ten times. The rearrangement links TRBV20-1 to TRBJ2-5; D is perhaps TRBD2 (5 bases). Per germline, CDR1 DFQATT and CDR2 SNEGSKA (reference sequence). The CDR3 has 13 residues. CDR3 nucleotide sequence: TGCAGCCCCGGGATCATATCAAAAGAGACCCAGTACTTC. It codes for CSPGIISKETQYF.

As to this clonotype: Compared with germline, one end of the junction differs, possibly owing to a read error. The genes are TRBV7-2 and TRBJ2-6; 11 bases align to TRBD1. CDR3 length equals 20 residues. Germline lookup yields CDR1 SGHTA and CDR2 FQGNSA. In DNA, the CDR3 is TGCGCCAACAGCTTGAGGACAGGGGGCTATGGATTCTCTGGGGCCAACGTCCTGACTTTC. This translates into CANSLRTGGYGFSGANVLTF.

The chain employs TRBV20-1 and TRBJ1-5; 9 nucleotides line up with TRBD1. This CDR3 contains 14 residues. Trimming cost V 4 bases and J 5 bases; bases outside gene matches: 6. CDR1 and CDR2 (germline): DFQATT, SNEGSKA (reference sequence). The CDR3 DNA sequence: TGCAGTGCTAACGGACAGGGGTTTGATCAGCCCCAGCATTTT. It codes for CSANGQGFDQPQHF.

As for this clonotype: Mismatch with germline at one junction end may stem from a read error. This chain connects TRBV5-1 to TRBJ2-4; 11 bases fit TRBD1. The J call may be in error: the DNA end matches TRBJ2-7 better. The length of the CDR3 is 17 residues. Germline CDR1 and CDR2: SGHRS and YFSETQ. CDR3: CTSSPGGTGTGGLEQYF. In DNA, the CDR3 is TGCACCAGCAGCCCAGGCGGCACTGGGACAGGGGGTCTCGAGCAGTACTTC.

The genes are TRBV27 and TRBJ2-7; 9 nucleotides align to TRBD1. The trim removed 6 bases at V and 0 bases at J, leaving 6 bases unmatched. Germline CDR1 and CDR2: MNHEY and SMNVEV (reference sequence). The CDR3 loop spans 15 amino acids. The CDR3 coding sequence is TGTGCCAGCAGAAGAGGGACAGGGAACTCCTACGAGCAGTACTTC. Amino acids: CASRRGTGNSYEQYF.

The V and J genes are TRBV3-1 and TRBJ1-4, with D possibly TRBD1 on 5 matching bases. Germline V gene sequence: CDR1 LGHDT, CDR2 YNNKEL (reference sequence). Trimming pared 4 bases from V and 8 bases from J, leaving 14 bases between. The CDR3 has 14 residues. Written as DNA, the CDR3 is TGTGCCAGCAGCCTGGTAGGGGTAAGAGAAAAACTGTTTTTT. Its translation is CASSLVGVREKLFF.

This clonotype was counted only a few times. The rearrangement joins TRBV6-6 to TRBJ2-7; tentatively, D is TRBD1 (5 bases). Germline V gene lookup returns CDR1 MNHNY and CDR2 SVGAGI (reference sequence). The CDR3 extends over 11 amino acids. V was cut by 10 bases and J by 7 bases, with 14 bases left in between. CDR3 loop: CATKQDEEQYF. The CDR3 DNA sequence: TGTGCCACAAAACAGGATGAGGAGCAGTACTTC.

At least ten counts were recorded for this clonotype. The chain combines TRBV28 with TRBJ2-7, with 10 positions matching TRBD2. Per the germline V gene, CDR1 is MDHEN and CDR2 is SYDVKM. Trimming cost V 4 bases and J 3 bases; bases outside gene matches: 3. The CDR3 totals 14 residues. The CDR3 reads CASSSLAGSYEQYF. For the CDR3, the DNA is TGTGCCAGCAGTTCACTAGCGGGGAGCTACGAGCAGTACTTC.

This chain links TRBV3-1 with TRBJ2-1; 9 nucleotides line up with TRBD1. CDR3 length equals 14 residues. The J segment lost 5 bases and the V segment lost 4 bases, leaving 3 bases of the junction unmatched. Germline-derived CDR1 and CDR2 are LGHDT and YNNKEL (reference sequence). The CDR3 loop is CASSRRDRDNEQFF. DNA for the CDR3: TGTGCCAGCAGCCGCCGGGACAGGGACAATGAGCAGTTCTTC.